A selection of T cell receptor beta chains follows, all from one sample in a study of cytomegalovirus exposure and HLA in healthy donors. Sequenced by immunoSEQ multiplex PCR; TCRdb stores in-frame clones only, minus some. The sample includes 150,000 to 200,000 clones, approximately 72% seen only once; the top ten take roughly 1.4%. The sample comprised PBMCs. These receptors all come from a man aged 50-60 years in good health and CMV-seronegative. The CDR3 runs from the conserved cysteine through the conserved F or W. Fields, in order: V gene, J gene, clone size, D gene, CDR3 DNA, CDR3 protein. A D gene is named only where the DNA matches it firmly. Size tells how often a clone was seen (once, few, many) or the class of an expanded clone, and some rows leave it out.

TRBV2	TRBJ1-4	.	.	TGTGCCAGCAAAGAGCTTGCAACTAATGAAAAACTGTTTTTT	CASKELATNEKLFF
TRBV28	TRBJ2-7	.	TRBD1	TGTGCCAGCACCACCGGGACAGGGGCCCCCTACGAGCAGTACTTC	CASTTGTGAPYEQYF
TRBV2	TRBJ1-1	.	TRBD1	TGTGCCAGCAGTGAAAGGGACAGGTTACTACGGGGGGCTTTCTTT	CASSERDRLLRGAFF
TRBV5-1	TRBJ2-7	.	TRBD2	TGCGCCAGCAGCCCCGGGGGGACTAGCGGGGGGCCGTCCTACGAGCAGTACTTC	CASSPGGTSGGPSYEQYF
TRBV5-1	TRBJ2-2	.	.	TGCGCCACTTCCCGGGATCCAGGCACCGGGGAGCTGTTTTTT	CATSRDPGTGELFF
TRBV6-5	TRBJ2-2	few	.	TGTGCCAGCAGTATCAGCGGAACGAACACCGGGGAGCTGTTTTTT	CASSISGTNTGELFF
TRBV15	TRBJ1-2	.	TRBD1	TGTGCCACCAGCACGAGAACAGGGGGCGGCTACACCTTC	CATSTRTGGGYTF
TRBV28	TRBJ1-6	.	TRBD1	TGTGCCAGCAGCCGGACAGGGAATAATTCACCCCTCCACTTT	CASSRTGNNSPLHF
TRBV7-9	TRBJ1-2	.	TRBD1	TGTGCCAGCAGCTTTGAGGTTGGGACAGGCTATGGCTACACCTTC	CASSFEVGTGYGYTF
TRBV18	TRBJ2-5	.	TRBD2	TGTGCCAGCTCACCAACGACTAGCGGGGGGGCCTTAGAGACCCAGTACTTC	CASSPTTSGGALETQYF
TRBV6-1	TRBJ2-5	.	TRBD1	TGTGCCAGCAGTGACCCGGACAGGGGCCAAGAGACCCAGTACTTC	CASSDPDRGQETQYF
TRBV19	TRBJ2-5	.	TRBD2	TGTGCCAGTAGGGGTAGCGGGGGTGTCCAAGAGACCCAGTACTTC	CASRGSGGVQETQYF
TRBV5-1	TRBJ2-7	.	.	TGCGCCAGCAGCTTAATGGAGGGGATTGGGGAGCAGTACTTC	CASSLMEGIGEQYF
TRBV19	TRBJ1-1	few	TRBD1	TGTGCCAGTAGTAAGCGACAGGGGGTGGACACTGAAGCTTTCTTT	CASSKRQGVDTEAFF
TRBV2	TRBJ1-1	few	.	TGTGCCAGCAGGGTGACTGGAAACACTGAAGCTTTCTTT	CASRVTGNTEAFF
TRBV7-9	TRBJ1-4	.	.	TGTGCCAGCAGGGAAATCGGGGAAGCTAATGAAAAACTGTTTTTT	CASREIGEANEKLFF
TRBV19	TRBJ1-1	.	.	TGTGCCAGTAGAGGAGGGGTGGGGAACACTGAAGCTTTCTTT	CASRGGVGNTEAFF
TRBV7-2	TRBJ2-1	.	TRBD2	TGTGCCAGCAGCTCACAAACTAGCGGGGGGCCTCGCGGTAAGCAGTTCTTC	CASSSQTSGGPRGKQFF
TRBV29-1	TRBJ1-2	.	.	TGCAGCGTTGAAGGTGGGACTGTATTTGGCTACACCTTC	CSVEGGTVFGYTF
TRBV11-2	TRBJ2-3	.	TRBD2	TGTGCCAGCAGCTTAGGGACTAGCGGGGGCTTTTACACAGATACGCAGTATTTT	CASSLGTSGGFYTDTQYF
TRBV7-2	TRBJ1-5	few	.	TGTGCCAGCAGCCGTACAGGGAATGGTCAGCCCCAGCATTTT	CASSRTGNGQPQHF
TRBV6-5	TRBJ2-5	.	.	TGTGCCAGCACCAACCGGGTGAGGGAGACCCAGTACTTC	CASTNRVRETQYF
TRBV6-1	TRBJ1-5	.	.	TGTGCCAGCAGACAGGGTATTGGCAATCAGCCCCAGCATTTT	CASRQGIGNQPQHF
TRBV11-2	TRBJ1-5	few	TRBD1	TGTGCCAGCAGCGCCCAGGACAGGGCCCACGAGCCCCAGCATTTT	CASSAQDRAHEPQHF
TRBV11-2	TRBJ2-7	.	TRBD2	TGTGCCAGCAGGGATCCGAGGACTAGCGGGGCCTACGAGCAGTACTTC	CASRDPRTSGAYEQYF
TRBV7-3	TRBJ2-2	.	TRBD2	TGTGCCAGCAGCTTAAAGGGGGTAGCGGGGAGCACCGGGGAGCTGTTTTTT	CASSLKGVAGSTGELFF
TRBV19	TRBJ1-4	.	TRBD1	TGTGCCAGTGGCAGGGGGCACACTAATGAAAAACTGTTTTTT	CASGRGHTNEKLFF
TRBV11-2	TRBJ2-7	.	TRBD1	TGTGCCAGCAGCTTATTCAGGGGGACGAACGAGCAGTACTTC	CASSLFRGTNEQYF
TRBV7-9	TRBJ2-3	.	TRBD2	TGTTCCAGCGGGAGTAGCACAGATACGCAGTATTTT	CSSGSSTDTQYF
TRBV5-1	TRBJ2-1	.	TRBD2	TGCGCCAGCACCCAGGAACCGGGACTAGCGGGGAGGAATGAGCAGTTCTTC	CASTQEPGLAGRNEQFF
TRBV29-1	TRBJ2-5	.	TRBD1	TGCAGCGTTGAACCGGACAGGGGTGAGACCCAGTACTTC	CSVEPDRGETQYF
TRBV28	TRBJ1-1	.	.	TGTGCCAGCAGTTCTCCGGGGGGGATGAACACTGAAGCTTTCTTT	CASSSPGGMNTEAFF
TRBV9	TRBJ1-3	.	TRBD1	TGTGCCAGCAGCTTCAGGGGGTCGGGACAGCACTCTGGAAACACCATATATTTT	CASSFRGSGQHSGNTIYF
TRBV19	TRBJ2-3	.	.	TGTGCCAGTAGTAGACAACCCACCTCGACAGATACGCAGTATTTT	CASSRQPTSTDTQYF
TRBV29-1	TRBJ1-1	.	.	TGCAGCGTTTACCGAGACACTGAAGCTTTCTTT	CSVYRDTEAFF
TRBV14	TRBJ1-3	.	.	TGTGCCAGCAGCCACACGGCAGGGACTGGAAACACCATATATTTT	CASSHTAGTGNTIYF
TRBV2	TRBJ1-5	.	.	TGTGCCAGCATGCCCCAACAGGGTAGCAATCAGCCCCAGCATTTT	CASMPQQGSNQPQHF
TRBV30	TRBJ2-5	.	TRBD1	TGTGCCTGGAGTGGGGACAGGGGAGGGGAGACCCAGTACTTC	CAWSGDRGGETQYF
TRBV2	TRBJ2-3	.	TRBD1	TGTGCCAGCAGTGATTTGGACAGGGGCGAAGATACGCAGTATTTT	CASSDLDRGEDTQYF
TRBV5-1	TRBJ1-5	few	TRBD1	TGCGCCAGCAGCGCCGGGACAGCTAATCAGCCCCAGCATTTT	CASSAGTANQPQHF
TRBV7-2	TRBJ1-2	.	TRBD1	TGTGCCAGCAGCATCGCCGGGACAGGGGGTCCCTATGGCTACACCTTC	CASSIAGTGGPYGYTF
TRBV6-6	TRBJ2-1	.	TRBD2	TGTGCCAGCAGTCACCTTAGCGGGGGGGCCTATGAGCAGTTCTTC	CASSHLSGGAYEQFF
TRBV7-2	TRBJ1-2	.	.	TGTGCCAGCAGCCTAAATCTCGCCGGGGGCTACACCTTC	CASSLNLAGGYTF
TRBV5-1	TRBJ2-2	.	TRBD2	TGCGCCAGCAGTCGGGGGGGCGTTTTCCCCGGGGAGCTGTTTTTT	CASSRGGVFPGELFF
TRBV7-2	TRBJ1-1	.	.	TGTGCCAGCAGGTTAGGGCTGAACACTGAAGCTTTCTTT	CASRLGLNTEAFF
TRBV12-5	TRBJ2-7	.	TRBD1	TGTGCTAGTTCCCCTAGGGACAGGTTCTCCTACGAGCAGTACTTC	CASSPRDRFSYEQYF
TRBV6-1	TRBJ1-3	once	TRBD1	TGTGCCAGCAGTGAATCCCAGGGGGCGAGCGGAAACACCATATATTTT	CASSESQGASGNTIYF
TRBV5-1	TRBJ1-6	.	TRBD1	TGCGCCAGCAGCCTACCGGGACAGGGAACTTCGGCCCTCCACTTT	CASSLPGQGTSALHF
TRBV7-2	TRBJ2-3	.	TRBD2	TGTGCCAGCAGCTTAGATGGGACTAGCAGAGATACGCAGTATTTT	CASSLDGTSRDTQYF
TRBV27	TRBJ1-2	.	TRBD1	TGTGCCAGCAGTTTAAGGGACAGAGGTTATGGCTACACCTTC	CASSLRDRGYGYTF
TRBV6-5	TRBJ1-4	few	.	TGTGCCAGCAGCCTCGGGGGGGCTAATGAAAAACTGTTTTTT	CASSLGGANEKLFF
TRBV11-3	TRBJ1-1	.	.	TGTGCCAGCAGCTTCTCAGGCACCGCGGGCACTGAAGCTTTCTTT	CASSFSGTAGTEAFF
TRBV14	TRBJ2-5	few	TRBD1	TGTGCCAGCAGCACTCGACAGGGGTGGCAGACCCAGTACTTC	CASSTRQGWQTQYF
TRBV7-2	TRBJ2-1	once	.	TGTGCCAGCAGCTCCCAGTCTGCGGGGTGGGGCAATGAGCAGTTCTTC	CASSSQSAGWGNEQFF
TRBV6-5	TRBJ1-1	.	TRBD1	TGTGCCAGCAGGTGGACAGGGGGCGCGGACACTGAAGCTTTCTTT	CASRWTGGADTEAFF
TRBV6-6	TRBJ1-1	.	.	TGTGCCAGCAGGGGCCCTGGGAGAGAGGCTGAAGCTTTCTTT	CASRGPGREAEAFF